The 5 T cell receptor beta chains presented below share a single source sample, sequenced in a study of CD4+ T cells in melanoma. Data came from immunoSEQ multiplex PCR; TCRdb stores just in-frame clones and leaves some out. Among about 15,000 clones, about 62% were seen once, and the ten largest hold roughly 14%. The source material was cells from a culture (not recorded whether cultured in vitro). These receptors originate from a human donor with melanoma.

V gene TRBV7-8 combines with J gene TRBJ2-5; D possibly matches TRBD1 or TRBD2 (5 bases each). Trimming removed 8 bases at V and 4 bases at J, with 23 bases between. Germline CDR1 reads SGHVS; CDR2 reads FQNEAQ. CDR3 length equals 16 residues. As DNA, the CDR3 is TGTGCCAGCCGAGAGGATAGACTACTGAGGGGAGAGACCCAGTACTTC. It encodes CASREDRLLRGETQYF.

The gene calls are TRBV6-6 and TRBJ1-2; 7 bases match TRBD1. The CDR3 totals 14 residues. V lost 5 bases and J lost 8; bases outside the gene matches: 11. Germline CDR1 and CDR2: MNHNY and SVGAGI (reference sequence). This CDR3 reads CASSALGQTGGYTF. The CDR3 DNA sequence: TGTGCCAGCAGTGCCCTGGGACAGACAGGCGGCTACACCTTC.

V and J are TRBV6-5 and TRBJ1-1; no firm D call. CDR1 is MNHEY, CDR2 SVGAGI, per germline. The CDR3 has 16 residues. V shed 3 bases and J shed 1 base, with 15 bases lying between them. The DNA of the CDR3 is TGTGCCAGCAGTTATCGCATGCCCGGCTCGAACACTGAAGCTTTCTTT. Translated: CASSYRMPGSNTEAFF.

The chain carries TRBV5-1 and TRBJ1-1, with D unresolved. CDR1 is SGHRS and CDR2 is YFSETQ in the germline V gene. This CDR3 spans 12 amino acids. Trimming took 4 bases from V and 3 from J, leaving 7 bases between them. The CDR3, as DNA: TGCGCCAGCAGCCAAAGTGACACTGAAGCTTTCTTT. This codes for CASSQSDTEAFF. The full variable domain, rest sourced from reference TRBV5-1 and TRBJ1-1, is KAGVTQTPRYLIKTRGQQVTLSCSPISGHRSVSWYQQTPGQGLQFLFEYFSETQRNKGNFPGRFSGRQFSNSRSEMNVSTLELGDSALYLCASSQSDTEAFFGQGTRLTVV.

V is TRBV10-3 and J is TRBJ1-3; 7 bases align to TRBD1. In germline, CDR1 is ENHRY, CDR2 SYGVKD. The CDR3 sequence is 14 residues long. V shed 11 bases, J shed 0 bases, and the junction held 7 bases outside the gene matches. The CDR3 is CASGQTYSGNTIYF. CDR3 coding DNA: TGTGCCTCGGGACAGACGTACTCTGGAAACACCATATATTTT.